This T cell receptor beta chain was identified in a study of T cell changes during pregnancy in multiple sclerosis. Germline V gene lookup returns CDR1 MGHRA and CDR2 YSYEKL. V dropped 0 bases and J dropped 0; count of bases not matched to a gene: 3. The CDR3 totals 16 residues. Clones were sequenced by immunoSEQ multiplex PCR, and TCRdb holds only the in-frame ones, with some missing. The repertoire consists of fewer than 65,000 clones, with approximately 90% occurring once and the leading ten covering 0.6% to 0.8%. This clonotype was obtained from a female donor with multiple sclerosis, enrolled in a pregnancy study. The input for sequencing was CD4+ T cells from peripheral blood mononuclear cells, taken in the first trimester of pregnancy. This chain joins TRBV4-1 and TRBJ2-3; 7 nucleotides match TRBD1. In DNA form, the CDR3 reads TGCGCCAGCAGCCAAGATGGGACAGCTAGCACAGATACGCAGTATTTT. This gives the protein CASSQDGTASTDTQYF.